A selection of T cell receptor beta chains follows, all from one sample in a study of Graves' ophthalmopathy and Graves' hyperthyroidism. TCRdb re-analysed the multiplex PCR reads in MiXCR, keeping a single row per CDR3 protein. The repertoire holds approximately 480,000 distinct CDR3 sequences, with under 15% as singletons. What was sequenced was blood. Receptor source: a woman aged 25 to 39 with Graves' ophthalmopathy. Each CDR3 is given with its conserved first and last residue. A D gene is named only where the DNA matches it firmly. Rows give clone size only sometimes, using once, few, many, or a class for an expanded clone.

NA	TRBV28	TRBJ1-2	many	CASSRRGAVYGYTF	TGTGCCAGCAGCCGTCGAGGGGCGGTCTATGGCTACACCTTC
TRBD1	TRBV6-1	TRBJ2-7	NA	CASSPLPPGQGYEQYF	TGTGCCAGCAGTCCCCTACCCCCGGGACAGGGGTACGAGCAGTACTTC
NA	TRBV6-7	TRBJ2-5	many	CATLRPAGQETQYF	TGTGCCACCCTACGTCCGGCAGGCCAAGAGACCCAGTACTTC
TRBD1	TRBV6-5	TRBJ1-6	NA	CASSHRQGQSYNSPLHF	TGTGCCAGCAGTCACAGACAGGGACAATCCTATAATTCACCCCTCCACTTT
NA	TRBV20-1	TRBJ2-7	few	CSTPRGDSYEQYF	TGCAGTACCCCACGAGGGGACTCCTACGAGCAGTACTTC
TRBD2	TRBV20-1	TRBJ2-5	NA	CSAQTTSGGARKTQYF	TGCAGTGCCCAAACAACTAGCGGGGGGGCCAGAAAGACCCAGTACTTC
NA	TRBV12-3/TRBV12-4	TRBJ1-2	many	CASSFQQQRPNYGYTF	TGTGCCAGCAGCTTCCAGCAGCAGCGGCCTAACTATGGCTACACCTTC
TRBD2	TRBV6-5	TRBJ2-5	many	CASSYGGVEETQYF	TGTGCCAGCAGTTACGGGGGGGTGGAGGAGACCCAGTACTTC
NA	TRBV13	TRBJ2-7	many	CASSLSGSDISYEQYF	TGTGCCAGCAGCTTATCAGGGTCTGATATTTCCTACGAGCAGTACTTC
NA	TRBV12-3/TRBV12-4	TRBJ1-2	many	CASSLGTDYGYTF	TGTGCCAGCAGTTTGGGGACGGACTATGGCTACACCTTC
NA	TRBV20-1	TRBJ2-7	many	CSARDRGRTVPYEQYF	TGCAGTGCTAGAGATCGAGGGAGGACAGTGCCATACGAGCAGTACTTC
NA	TRBV6-5	TRBJ1-1	many	CASSPPRTANTEAFF	TGTGCCAGCAGTCCGCCTCGGACAGCGAACACTGAAGCTTTCTTT
NA	TRBV6-1	TRBJ2-2	many	CASVGSENTGELFF	TGTGCCAGTGTGGGGAGTGAGAACACCGGGGAGCTGTTTTTT
NA	TRBV7-8	TRBJ1-1	many	CASSNGEGTGAFF	TGTGCCAGCAGCAACGGTGAAGGGACCGGAGCTTTCTTT
TRBD2	TRBV4-1	TRBJ2-5	NA	CASSHPRASGAQETQYF	TGCGCCAGCAGCCACCCCCGGGCTAGCGGGGCTCAAGAGACCCAGTACTTC
NA	TRBV6-1	TRBJ2-7	many	CASRSRGTHEQYF	TGTGCCAGCAGATCGAGAGGGACCCACGAGCAGTACTTC
NA	TRBV29-1	TRBJ1-1	NA	CSVEDLAGVTEAFF	TGCAGCGTTGAAGACCTTGCGGGGGTAACTGAAGCTTTCTTT
TRBD2	TRBV6-4	TRBJ2-7	many	CASSDGLAGDLSYEQYF	TGTGCCAGCAGTGACGGACTAGCGGGGGACCTCTCCTACGAGCAGTACTTC
NA	TRBV9	TRBJ2-2	few	CASSADPRWTGELFF	TGTGCCAGCAGCGCTGACCCCCGTTGGACCGGGGAGCTGTTTTTT
NA	TRBV12-3/TRBV12-4	TRBJ1-5	many	CASSRGLPGGYSNQPQHF	TGTGCCAGCAGTCGGGGACTCCCCGGGGGATATAGCAATCAGCCCCAGCATTTT
NA	TRBV10-3	TRBJ1-5	once	CAISESPTSLWPQHF	TGTGCCATCAGTGAGTCCCCGACTAGTCTTTGGCCCCAGCATTTT
NA	TRBV12-3/TRBV12-4	TRBJ2-5	many	CASSLITRQETQYF	TGTGCCAGCAGTTTAATCACCCGCCAAGAGACCCAGTACTTC
TRBD1	TRBV14	TRBJ1-2	many	CASSQWTGSWKSGYTF	TGTGCCAGCAGCCAGTGGACAGGGTCCTGGAAAAGTGGCTACACCTTC
NA	TRBV7-2	TRBJ2-5	NA	CASSPGPEETQYF	TGTGCCAGCAGCCCGGGACCAGAGGAGACCCAGTACTTC
NA	TRBV30	TRBJ2-2	NA	CAWSVLGLAARELFF	TGTGCCTGGAGTGTACTTGGCTTAGCGGCGCGGGAGCTGTTTTTT
TRBD1	TRBV12-3/TRBV12-4	TRBJ2-7	many	CASSSGTVLDEQYF	TGTGCCAGCAGTTCCGGGACAGTCCTCGACGAGCAGTACTTC
TRBD1	TRBV28	TRBJ2-5	NA	CASSPPGQNQETQYF	TGTGCCAGCAGTCCCCCGGGACAGAACCAAGAGACCCAGTACTTC
TRBD2	TRBV15	TRBJ2-5	many	CATRTSGRRSGETQYF	TGTGCCACCAGGACTAGCGGGAGACGGAGTGGAGAGACCCAGTACTTC
TRBD1	TRBV5-6	TRBJ2-2	few	CASSNDRGTGELCF	TGTGCCAGCAGCAATGACAGGGGCACCGGGGAGCTGTGTTTT
TRBD1	TRBV12-3/TRBV12-4	TRBJ1-2	NA	CASSRQGTLDYGYTF	TGTGCCAGCAGTCGACAGGGGACCTTAGACTATGGCTACACCTTC
TRBD1	TRBV7-2	TRBJ1-1	few	CASSTYLGAGTGAFF	TGTGCCAGCAGCACCTACCTGGGCGCCGGGACAGGAGCTTTCTTT